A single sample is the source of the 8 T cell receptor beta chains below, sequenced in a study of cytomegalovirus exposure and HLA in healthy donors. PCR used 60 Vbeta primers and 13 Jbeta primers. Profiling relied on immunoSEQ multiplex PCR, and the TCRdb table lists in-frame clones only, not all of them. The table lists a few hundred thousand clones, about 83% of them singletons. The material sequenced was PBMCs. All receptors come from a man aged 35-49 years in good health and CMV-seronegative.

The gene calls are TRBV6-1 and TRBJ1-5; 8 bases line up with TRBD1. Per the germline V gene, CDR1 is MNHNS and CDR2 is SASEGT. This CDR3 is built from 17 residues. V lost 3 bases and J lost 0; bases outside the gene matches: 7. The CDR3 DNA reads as TGTGCCAGCAGTGATCCGACAGGGGTTAATAGCAATCAGCCCCAGCATTTT. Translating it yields CASSDPTGVNSNQPQHF.

CDR3 nucleotides: TGTGCCAGCAGCGGGACTAGCGGGGGGGCATCTGGGGCCAACGTCCTGACTTTC. As protein: CASSGTSGGASGANVLTF. The chain links TRBV5-4 to TRBJ2-6; TRBD2 agrees at 16 bases. Losses at the gene ends were 4 bases for V and 1 base for J; bases not matched to a gene: 2. Germline CDR1 and CDR2: SGHNT and YYREEE (reference sequence). The CDR3 is made up of 18 amino acids.

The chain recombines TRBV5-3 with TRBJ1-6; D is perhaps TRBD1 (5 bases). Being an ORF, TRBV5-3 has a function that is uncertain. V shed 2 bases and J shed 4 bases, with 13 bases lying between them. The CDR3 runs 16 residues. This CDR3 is CARSFRARGYNSPLHF. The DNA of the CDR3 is TGTGCCAGAAGCTTCAGGGCTAGGGGATATAATTCACCCCTCCACTTT.

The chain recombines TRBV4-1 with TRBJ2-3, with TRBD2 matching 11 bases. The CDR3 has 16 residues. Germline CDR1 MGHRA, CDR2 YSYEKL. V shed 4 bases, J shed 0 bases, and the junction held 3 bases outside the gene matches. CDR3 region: CASSPGTSGSTDTQYF. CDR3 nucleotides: TGCGCCAGCAGCCCGGGGACTAGCGGTAGCACAGATACGCAGTATTTT.

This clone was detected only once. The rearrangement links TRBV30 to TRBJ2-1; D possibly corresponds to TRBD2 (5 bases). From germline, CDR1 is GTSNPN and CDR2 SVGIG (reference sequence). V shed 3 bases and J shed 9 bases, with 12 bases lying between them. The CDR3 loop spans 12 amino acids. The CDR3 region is CAWRTSGGEQFF. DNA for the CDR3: TGTGCCTGGAGAACGAGCGGAGGTGAGCAGTTCTTC.

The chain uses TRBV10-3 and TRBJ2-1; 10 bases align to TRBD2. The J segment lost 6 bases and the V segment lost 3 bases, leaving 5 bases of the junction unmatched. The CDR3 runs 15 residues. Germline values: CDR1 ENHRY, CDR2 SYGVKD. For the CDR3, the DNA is TGTGCCATCAGTGAAGTAGCGGGAGGACTCAATGAGCAGTTCTTC. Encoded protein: CAISEVAGGLNEQFF.

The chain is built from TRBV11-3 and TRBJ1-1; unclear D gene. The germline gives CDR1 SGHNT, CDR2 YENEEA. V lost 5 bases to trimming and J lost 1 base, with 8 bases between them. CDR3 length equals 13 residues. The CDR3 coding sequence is TGTGCCAGCAGCCTCGCAGGGAACACTGAAGCTTTCTTT. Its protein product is CASSLAGNTEAFF.

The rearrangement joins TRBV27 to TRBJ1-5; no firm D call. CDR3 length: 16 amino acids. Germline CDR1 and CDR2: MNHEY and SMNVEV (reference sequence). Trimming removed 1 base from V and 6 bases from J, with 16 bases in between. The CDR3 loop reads CASSLCLVEGCQPQHF. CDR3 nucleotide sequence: TGTGCCAGCAGTTTATGCTTGGTTGAGGGATGTCAGCCCCAGCATTTT.